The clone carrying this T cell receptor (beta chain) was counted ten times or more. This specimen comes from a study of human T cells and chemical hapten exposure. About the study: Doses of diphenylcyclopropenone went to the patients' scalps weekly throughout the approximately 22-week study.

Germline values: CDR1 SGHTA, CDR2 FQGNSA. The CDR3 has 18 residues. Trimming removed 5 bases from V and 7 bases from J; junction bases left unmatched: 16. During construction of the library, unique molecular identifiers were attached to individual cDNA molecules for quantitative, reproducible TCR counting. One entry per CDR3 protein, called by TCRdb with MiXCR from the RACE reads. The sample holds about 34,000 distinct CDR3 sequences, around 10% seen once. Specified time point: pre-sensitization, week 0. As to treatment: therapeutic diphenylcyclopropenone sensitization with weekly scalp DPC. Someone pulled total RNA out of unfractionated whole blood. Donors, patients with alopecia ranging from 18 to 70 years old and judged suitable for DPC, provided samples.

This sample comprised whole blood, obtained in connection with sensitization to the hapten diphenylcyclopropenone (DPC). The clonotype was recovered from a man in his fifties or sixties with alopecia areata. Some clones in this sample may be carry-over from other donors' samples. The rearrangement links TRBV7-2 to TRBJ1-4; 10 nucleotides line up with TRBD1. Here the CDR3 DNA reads TGTGCCAGCAGCCCTTCGCCCTGGACAGGGGGAAAGTTTGAAAAACTGTTTTTT. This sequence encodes CASSPSPWTGGKFEKLFF.